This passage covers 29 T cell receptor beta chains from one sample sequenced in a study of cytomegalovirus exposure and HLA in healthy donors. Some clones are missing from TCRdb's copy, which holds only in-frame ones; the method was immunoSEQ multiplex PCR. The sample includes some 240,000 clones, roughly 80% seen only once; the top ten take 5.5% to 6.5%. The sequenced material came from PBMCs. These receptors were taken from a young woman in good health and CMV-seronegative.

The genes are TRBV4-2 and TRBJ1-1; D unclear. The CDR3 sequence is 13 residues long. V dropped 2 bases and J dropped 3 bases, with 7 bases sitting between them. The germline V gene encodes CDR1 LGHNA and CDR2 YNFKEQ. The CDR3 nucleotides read TGTGCCAGCAGCCAACCGCGTTACACTGAAGCTTTCTTT. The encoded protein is CASSQPRYTEAFF.

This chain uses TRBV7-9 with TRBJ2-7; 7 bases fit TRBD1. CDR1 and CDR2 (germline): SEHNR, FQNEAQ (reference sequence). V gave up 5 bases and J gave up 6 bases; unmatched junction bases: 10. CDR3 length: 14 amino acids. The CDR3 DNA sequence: TGTGCCAGCAGCCCTCAGACACAGGGGAGCGAGCAGTACTTC. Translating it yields CASSPQTQGSEQYF.

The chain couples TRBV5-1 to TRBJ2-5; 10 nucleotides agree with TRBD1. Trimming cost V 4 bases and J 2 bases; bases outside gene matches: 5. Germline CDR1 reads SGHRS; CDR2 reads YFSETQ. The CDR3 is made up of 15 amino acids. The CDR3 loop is CASSPQDRGQETQYF. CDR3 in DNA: TGCGCCAGCAGCCCGCAGGACAGGGGGCAAGAGACCCAGTACTTC.

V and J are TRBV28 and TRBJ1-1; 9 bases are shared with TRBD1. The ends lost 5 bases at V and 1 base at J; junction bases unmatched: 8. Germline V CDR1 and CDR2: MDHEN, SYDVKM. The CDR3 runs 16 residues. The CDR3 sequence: CASSTTGGTKNTEAFF. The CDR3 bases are TGTGCCAGCAGTACTACAGGGGGCACTAAGAACACTGAAGCTTTCTTT. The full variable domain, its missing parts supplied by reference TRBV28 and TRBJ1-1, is DVKVTQSSRYLVKRTGEKVFLECVQDMDHENMFWYRQDPGLGLRLIYFSYDVKMKEKGDIPEGYSVSREKKERFSLILESASTNQTSMYLCASSTTGGTKNTEAFFGQGTRLTVV.

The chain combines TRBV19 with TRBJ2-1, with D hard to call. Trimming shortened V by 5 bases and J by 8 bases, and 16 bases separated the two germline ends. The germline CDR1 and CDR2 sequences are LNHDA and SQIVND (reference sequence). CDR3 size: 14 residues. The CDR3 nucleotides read TGTGCCAGTAGTCTTAATAAGGGTGCCCATGAGCAGTTCTTC. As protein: CASSLNKGAHEQFF.

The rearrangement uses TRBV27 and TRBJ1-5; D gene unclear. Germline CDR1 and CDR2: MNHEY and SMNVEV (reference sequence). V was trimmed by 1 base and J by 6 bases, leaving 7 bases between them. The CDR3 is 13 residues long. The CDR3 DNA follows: TGTGCCAGCAGTTTATATCCCGGTCAGCCCCAGCATTTT. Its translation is CASSLYPGQPQHF.

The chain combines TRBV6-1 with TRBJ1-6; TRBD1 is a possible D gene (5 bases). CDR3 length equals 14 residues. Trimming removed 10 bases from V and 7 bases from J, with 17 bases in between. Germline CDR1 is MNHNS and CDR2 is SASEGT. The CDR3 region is CAISRDLRNSPLHF. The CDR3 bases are TGTGCCATTTCGAGGGACCTCCGGAATTCACCCCTCCACTTT.

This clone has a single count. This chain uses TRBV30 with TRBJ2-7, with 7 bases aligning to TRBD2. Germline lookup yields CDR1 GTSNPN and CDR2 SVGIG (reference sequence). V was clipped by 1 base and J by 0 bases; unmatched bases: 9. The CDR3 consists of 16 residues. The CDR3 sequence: CAWSGGLAVNSYEQYF. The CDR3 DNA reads TGTGCCTGGAGTGGCGGCCTAGCGGTAAACTCCTACGAGCAGTACTTC.

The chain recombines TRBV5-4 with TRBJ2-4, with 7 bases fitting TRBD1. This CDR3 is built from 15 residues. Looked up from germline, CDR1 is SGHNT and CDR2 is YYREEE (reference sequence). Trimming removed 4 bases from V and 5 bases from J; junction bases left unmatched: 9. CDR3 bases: TGTGCCAGCAGCCCCACCGGGACAGTGGAAAACATTCAGTACTTC. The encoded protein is CASSPTGTVENIQYF.

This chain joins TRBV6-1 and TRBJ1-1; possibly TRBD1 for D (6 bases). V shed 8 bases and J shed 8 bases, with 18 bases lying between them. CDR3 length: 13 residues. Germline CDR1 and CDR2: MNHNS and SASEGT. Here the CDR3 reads CASASGQSLEAFF. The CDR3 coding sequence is TGTGCCAGCGCGAGCGGACAGTCTTTAGAAGCTTTCTTT.

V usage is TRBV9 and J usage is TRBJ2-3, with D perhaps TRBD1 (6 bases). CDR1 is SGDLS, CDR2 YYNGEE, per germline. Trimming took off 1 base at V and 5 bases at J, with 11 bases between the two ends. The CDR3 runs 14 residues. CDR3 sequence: CASSVRPGEDTQYF. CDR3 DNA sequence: TGTGCCAGCAGCGTACGGCCAGGGGAAGATACGCAGTATTTT. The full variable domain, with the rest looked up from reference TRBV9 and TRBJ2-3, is DSGVTQTPKHLITATGQRVTLRCSPRSGDLSVYWYQQSLDQGLQFLIQYYNGEERAKGNILERFSAQQFPDLHSELNLSSLELGDSALYFCASSVRPGEDTQYFGPGTRLTVL.

The CDR3 DNA follows: TGTGCCAGCAGTAGGGAGAACTATGGCTACACCTTC. This gives the protein CASSRENYGYTF. The chain recombines TRBV2 with TRBJ1-2; D is ambiguous. Trimming pared 5 bases from V and 2 bases from J, leaving 6 bases between. The germline CDR1 and CDR2 sequences are SNHLY and FYNNEI. The CDR3 extends over 12 amino acids.

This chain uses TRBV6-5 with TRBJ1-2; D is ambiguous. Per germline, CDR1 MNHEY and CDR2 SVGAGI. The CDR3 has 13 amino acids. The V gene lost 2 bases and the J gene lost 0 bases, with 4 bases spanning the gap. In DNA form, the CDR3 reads TGTGCCAGCAGTTACGCTACTAACTATGGCTACACCTTC. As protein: CASSYATNYGYTF.

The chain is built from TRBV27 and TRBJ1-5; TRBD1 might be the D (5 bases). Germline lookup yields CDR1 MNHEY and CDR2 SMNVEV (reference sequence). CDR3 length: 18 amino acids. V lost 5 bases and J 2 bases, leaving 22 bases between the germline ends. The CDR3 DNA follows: TGTGCCAGCAGTCCCACTTTTTTATGGGGCGCGGGCAATCAGCCCCAGCATTTT. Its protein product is CASSPTFLWGAGNQPQHF.

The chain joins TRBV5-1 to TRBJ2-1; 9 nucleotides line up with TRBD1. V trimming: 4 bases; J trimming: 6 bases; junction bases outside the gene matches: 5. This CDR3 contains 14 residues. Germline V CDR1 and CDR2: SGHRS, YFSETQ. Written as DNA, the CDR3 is TGCGCCAGCAGCGGCCTGGACAGGGGCAATGAGCAGTTCTTC. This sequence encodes CASSGLDRGNEQFF.

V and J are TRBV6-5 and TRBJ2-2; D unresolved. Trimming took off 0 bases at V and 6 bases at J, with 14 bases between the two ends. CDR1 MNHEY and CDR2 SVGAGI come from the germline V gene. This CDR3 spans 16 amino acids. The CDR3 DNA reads TGTGCCAGCAGTTACTCTAGTGCCAGATGGGCCGGGGAGCTGTTTTTT. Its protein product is CASSYSSARWAGELFF.

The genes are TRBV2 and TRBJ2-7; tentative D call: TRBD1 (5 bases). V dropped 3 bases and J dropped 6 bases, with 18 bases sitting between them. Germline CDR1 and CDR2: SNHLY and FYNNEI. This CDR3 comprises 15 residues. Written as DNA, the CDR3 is TGTGCCAGCAGTGAGCTGGGCCACCTCACAGGCGAGCAGTACTTC. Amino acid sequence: CASSELGHLTGEQYF.

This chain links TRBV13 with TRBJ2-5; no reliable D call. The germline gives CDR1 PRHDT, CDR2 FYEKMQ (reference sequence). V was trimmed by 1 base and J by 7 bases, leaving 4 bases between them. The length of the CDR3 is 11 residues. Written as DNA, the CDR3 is TGTGCCAGCAGCTTAGAGGGGACCCAGTACTTC. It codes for CASSLEGTQYF.

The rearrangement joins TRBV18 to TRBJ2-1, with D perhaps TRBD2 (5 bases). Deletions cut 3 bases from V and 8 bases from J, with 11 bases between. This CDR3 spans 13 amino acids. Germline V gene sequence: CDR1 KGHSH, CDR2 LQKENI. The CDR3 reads CASSPGSGDEQFF. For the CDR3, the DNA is TGTGCCAGCTCACCGGGGTCCGGGGATGAGCAGTTCTTC.

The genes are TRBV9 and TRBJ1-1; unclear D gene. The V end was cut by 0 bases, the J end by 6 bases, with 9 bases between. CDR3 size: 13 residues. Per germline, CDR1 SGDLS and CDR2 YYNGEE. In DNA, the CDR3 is TGTGCCAGCAGCGTAGGCCTGATGGCTGAAGCTTTCTTT. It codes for CASSVGLMAEAFF.

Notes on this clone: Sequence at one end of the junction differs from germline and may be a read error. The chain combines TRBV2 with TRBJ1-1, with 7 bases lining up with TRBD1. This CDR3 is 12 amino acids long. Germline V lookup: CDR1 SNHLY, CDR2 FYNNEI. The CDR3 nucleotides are TGTGCCACCCGGACAGGCGTGGATTTTTTAATCTTT. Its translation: CATRTGVDFLIF.

CDR3 bases: TGTGCCAGCAGCGGTGTAGGGCGGCTAGAGACCCAGTACTTC. It specifies CASSGVGRLETQYF. The V and J genes are TRBV9 and TRBJ2-5, with D unresolved. With 3 bases removed from V and 4 bases from J, the gap between germline ends came to 13 bases. There are 14 residues in the CDR3. CDR1 SGDLS and CDR2 YYNGEE come from the germline V gene. Together with reference TRBV9 and TRBJ2-5, the CDR3 gives the full variable domain: DSGVTQTPKHLITATGQRVTLRCSPRSGDLSVYWYQQSLDQGLQFLIQYYNGEERAKGNILERFSAQQFPDLHSELNLSSLELGDSALYFCASSGVGRLETQYFGPGTRLLVL.

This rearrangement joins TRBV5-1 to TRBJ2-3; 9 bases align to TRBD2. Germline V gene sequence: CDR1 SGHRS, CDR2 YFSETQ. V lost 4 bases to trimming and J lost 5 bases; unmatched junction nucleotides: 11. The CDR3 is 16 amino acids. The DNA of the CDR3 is TGCGCCAGCAGCGGGTTGATAGCGGGAGATGTAGATACGCAGTATTTT. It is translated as CASSGLIAGDVDTQYF.

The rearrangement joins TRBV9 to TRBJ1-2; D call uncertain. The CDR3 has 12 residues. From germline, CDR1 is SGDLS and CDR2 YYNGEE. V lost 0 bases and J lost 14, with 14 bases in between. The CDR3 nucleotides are TGTGCCAGCAGCGTAGTGACCGGGATCCTGACCTTC. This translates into CASSVVTGILTF.

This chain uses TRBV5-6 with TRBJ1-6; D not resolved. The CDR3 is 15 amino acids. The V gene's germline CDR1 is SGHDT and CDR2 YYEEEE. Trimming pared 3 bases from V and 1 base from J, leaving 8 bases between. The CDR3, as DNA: TGTGCCAGCAGCTCCCCTGCTTCCTATAATTCACCCCTCCACTTT. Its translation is CASSSPASYNSPLHF.

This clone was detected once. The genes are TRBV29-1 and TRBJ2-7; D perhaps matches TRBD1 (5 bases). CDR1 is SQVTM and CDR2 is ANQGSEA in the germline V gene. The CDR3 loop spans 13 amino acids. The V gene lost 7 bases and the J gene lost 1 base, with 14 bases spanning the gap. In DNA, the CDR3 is TGCAGCGCCGACGGAGCAGGGTCCTACGAGCAGTACTTC. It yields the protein CSADGAGSYEQYF.

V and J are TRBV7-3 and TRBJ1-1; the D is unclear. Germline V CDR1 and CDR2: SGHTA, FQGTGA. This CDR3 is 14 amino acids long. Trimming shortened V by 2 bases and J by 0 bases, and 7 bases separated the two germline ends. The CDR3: CASSLGGLNTEAFF. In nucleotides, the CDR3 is TGTGCCAGCAGCTTAGGCGGGCTGAACACTGAAGCTTTCTTT.

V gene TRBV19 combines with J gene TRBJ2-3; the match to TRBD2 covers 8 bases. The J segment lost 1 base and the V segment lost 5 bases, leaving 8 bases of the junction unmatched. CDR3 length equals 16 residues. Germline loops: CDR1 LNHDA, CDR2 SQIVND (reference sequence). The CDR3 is CASSLRGGTRTDTQYF. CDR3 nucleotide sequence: TGTGCCAGTAGTCTTCGCGGGGGGACTCGCACAGATACGCAGTATTTT.

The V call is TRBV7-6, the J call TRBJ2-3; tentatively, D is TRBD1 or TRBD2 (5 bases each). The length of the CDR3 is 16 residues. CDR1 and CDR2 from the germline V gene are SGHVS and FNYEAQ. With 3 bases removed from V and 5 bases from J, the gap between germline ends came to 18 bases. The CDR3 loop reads CASSLGGTAVKDTQYF. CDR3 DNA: TGTGCCAGCAGCTTGGGTGGGACCGCCGTAAAAGATACGCAGTATTTT.